These T cell receptor beta chains were read from a single sample in a study of beta chain features in type 1 diabetes. The table came from immunoSEQ multiplex PCR; TCRdb's copy has only in-frame clones and leaves some out. The sample carries fewer than 550,000 clones, roughly 11% recorded once. The sequencing sample was made of naive CD4+ T cells from blood. The origin of the receptors is a woman aged 18 to 35 in good health. Each CDR3 is given with its conserved first and last residue. The D gene is left open where the match is weak. Clone size is given for some rows only: seen once, a few or many times, or a class if the clone is expanded.

D gene: TRBD1; V gene: TRBV7-8; clone size: .; J gene: TRBJ2-1; CDR3 protein: CASSMYSGGSYNEQFF; CDR3 DNA: TGTGCCAGCAGCATGTACTCAGGGGGCTCCTACAATGAGCAGTTCTTC
D gene: .; V gene: TRBV7-2; clone size: .; J gene: TRBJ2-1; CDR3 protein: CASSLVRDYNEQFF; CDR3 DNA: TGTGCCAGCAGCTTAGTGCGGGACTACAATGAGCAGTTCTTC
D gene: TRBD2; V gene: TRBV5-1; clone size: .; J gene: TRBJ2-1; CDR3 protein: CASSGTSGSSEQFF; CDR3 DNA: TGCGCCAGCAGCGGAACTAGCGGGAGCTCTGAGCAGTTCTTC
D gene: .; V gene: TRBV9; clone size: .; J gene: TRBJ2-5; CDR3 protein: CASSVGVQPQETQYF; CDR3 DNA: TGTGCCAGCAGCGTAGGAGTCCAGCCTCAAGAGACCCAGTACTTC
D gene: .; V gene: TRBV6-5; clone size: .; J gene: TRBJ2-6; CDR3 protein: CASSRDRSGANVLTF; CDR3 DNA: TGTGCCAGCAGCCGCGACAGATCTGGGGCCAACGTCCTGACTTTC
D gene: .; V gene: TRBV7-2; clone size: few; J gene: TRBJ1-2; CDR3 protein: CASSARPGNYGYTF; CDR3 DNA: TGTGCCAGCAGCGCCCGCCCCGGGAACTATGGCTACACCTTC
D gene: .; V gene: TRBV5-4; clone size: few; J gene: TRBJ2-5; CDR3 protein: CASSLVAETQYF; CDR3 DNA: TGTGCCAGCAGCTTGGTCGCGGAGACCCAGTACTTC
D gene: .; V gene: TRBV7-9; clone size: .; J gene: TRBJ2-5; CDR3 protein: CASSLVQETQYF; CDR3 DNA: TGTGCCAGCAGCTTAGTTCAAGAGACCCAGTACTTC
D gene: TRBD1; V gene: TRBV15; clone size: .; J gene: TRBJ2-1; CDR3 protein: CATSRHRGLYNEQFF; CDR3 DNA: TGTGCCACCAGCAGACACAGGGGGCTTTACAATGAGCAGTTCTTC
D gene: .; V gene: TRBV5-1; clone size: few; J gene: TRBJ2-4; CDR3 protein: CASSSTGSGGIQYF; CDR3 DNA: TGCGCCAGCAGCTCGACAGGTAGCGGAGGCATTCAGTACTTC
D gene: .; V gene: TRBV27; clone size: .; J gene: TRBJ2-4; CDR3 protein: CASSSSLGKNIQYF; CDR3 DNA: TGTGCCAGCAGTTCTTCCTTGGGCAAAAACATTCAGTACTTC
D gene: TRBD2; V gene: TRBV6-5; clone size: few; J gene: TRBJ2-3; CDR3 protein: CASSYSRGRGGNTQYF; CDR3 DNA: TGTGCCAGCAGTTACTCGAGGGGTCGGGGGGGAAATACGCAGTATTTT
D gene: TRBD1; V gene: TRBV27; clone size: few; J gene: TRBJ1-4; CDR3 protein: CASSLSGGLGEKLFF; CDR3 DNA: TGTGCCAGCAGTTTGTCAGGGGGATTGGGTGAAAAACTGTTTTTT
D gene: .; V gene: TRBV6-1; clone size: .; J gene: TRBJ1-1; CDR3 protein: CASSPGGLNTEAFF; CDR3 DNA: TGTGCCAGCAGCCCCGGGGGGCTGAACACTGAAGCTTTCTTT
D gene: .; V gene: TRBV11-2; clone size: .; J gene: TRBJ2-3; CDR3 protein: CASSARGADTQYF; CDR3 DNA: TGTGCCAGCAGCGCCCGAGGGGCAGATACGCAGTATTTT
D gene: .; V gene: TRBV10-3; clone size: few; J gene: TRBJ2-2; CDR3 protein: CAISGVTGELFF; CDR3 DNA: TGTGCCATCAGTGGGGTGACCGGGGAGCTGTTTTTT
D gene: TRBD2; V gene: TRBV5-4; clone size: .; J gene: TRBJ2-1; CDR3 protein: CASSSGLAGYNEQFF; CDR3 DNA: TGTGCCAGCAGCTCGGGACTAGCGGGGTACAATGAGCAGTTCTTC
D gene: TRBD1; V gene: TRBV9; clone size: .; J gene: TRBJ1-2; CDR3 protein: CASLGQGINYGYTF; CDR3 DNA: TGTGCCAGTTTGGGACAGGGCATAAACTATGGCTACACCTTC
D gene: .; V gene: TRBV7-2; clone size: few; J gene: TRBJ2-1; CDR3 protein: CASSLDLPSYNEQFF; CDR3 DNA: TGTGCCAGCAGCCTGGACCTCCCCTCCTACAATGAGCAGTTCTTC
D gene: TRBD2; V gene: TRBV18; clone size: few; J gene: TRBJ2-3; CDR3 protein: CASSQAGGTDTQYF; CDR3 DNA: TGTGCCAGCTCACAAGCGGGAGGCACAGATACGCAGTATTTT
D gene: .; V gene: TRBV7-9; clone size: few; J gene: TRBJ1-2; CDR3 protein: CASSLVNGYGYTF; CDR3 DNA: TGTGCCAGCAGCTTAGTCAATGGCTATGGCTACACCTTC
D gene: .; V gene: TRBV5-4; clone size: few; J gene: TRBJ1-1; CDR3 protein: CASSDKGQLNTEAFF; CDR3 DNA: TGTGCCAGCAGCGACAAAGGACAGCTCAACACTGAAGCTTTCTTT
D gene: TRBD2; V gene: TRBV30; clone size: few; J gene: TRBJ2-7; CDR3 protein: CAWRGASGRSYEQYF; CDR3 DNA: TGTGCCTGGAGAGGGGCTAGCGGGAGATCCTACGAGCAGTACTTC
D gene: .; V gene: TRBV15; clone size: .; J gene: TRBJ2-2; CDR3 protein: CATSPPGVGELFF; CDR3 DNA: TGTGCCACCAGCCCGCCGGGGGTTGGGGAGCTGTTTTTT
D gene: .; V gene: TRBV18; clone size: .; J gene: TRBJ2-1; CDR3 protein: CASSPSPTADEQFF; CDR3 DNA: TGTGCCAGCTCACCTTCGCCGACGGCCGATGAGCAGTTCTTC
D gene: TRBD1; V gene: TRBV7-9; clone size: few; J gene: TRBJ1-2; CDR3 protein: CASSPTGTGAPYGYTF; CDR3 DNA: TGTGCCAGCAGCCCTACCGGGACAGGGGCCCCCTATGGCTACACCTTC
D gene: .; V gene: TRBV28; clone size: .; J gene: TRBJ2-3; CDR3 protein: CASSLGRAPDTQYF; CDR3 DNA: TGTGCCAGCAGTTTAGGCAGGGCCCCAGATACGCAGTATTTT
D gene: .; V gene: TRBV18; clone size: few; J gene: TRBJ2-2; CDR3 protein: CASSPRAETGELFF; CDR3 DNA: TGTGCCAGCTCACCAAGGGCAGAGACCGGGGAGCTGTTTTTT
D gene: TRBD1; V gene: TRBV5-4; clone size: few; J gene: TRBJ2-2; CDR3 protein: CASSSRGLHTGELFF; CDR3 DNA: TGTGCCAGCAGCAGCAGGGGGCTCCACACCGGGGAGCTGTTTTTT
D gene: TRBD1; V gene: TRBV5-1; clone size: .; J gene: TRBJ2-5; CDR3 protein: CASRRQGISETQYF; CDR3 DNA: TGCGCCAGCAGACGACAGGGTATCTCCGAGACCCAGTACTTC
D gene: TRBD2; V gene: TRBV27; clone size: .; J gene: TRBJ2-7; CDR3 protein: CASRPLHLAGAGSYEQYF; CDR3 DNA: TGTGCCAGCAGACCTCTTCACCTAGCGGGAGCGGGATCCTACGAGCAGTACTTC
D gene: .; V gene: TRBV27; clone size: .; J gene: TRBJ2-1; CDR3 protein: CASRRANFGDEQFF; CDR3 DNA: TGTGCCAGCAGAAGAGCTAACTTTGGCGATGAGCAGTTCTTC
D gene: .; V gene: TRBV6-5; clone size: .; J gene: TRBJ1-6; CDR3 protein: CASTPRAVNNSPLHF; CDR3 DNA: TGTGCCAGCACCCCTAGGGCAGTAAATAATTCACCCCTCCACTTT
D gene: TRBD1; V gene: TRBV25-1; clone size: .; J gene: TRBJ1-3; CDR3 protein: CASEYGTGFGNTIYF; CDR3 DNA: TGTGCCAGCGAGTACGGGACAGGTTTCGGCAACACCATATATTTT
D gene: TRBD1; V gene: TRBV2; clone size: .; J gene: TRBJ2-2; CDR3 protein: CASRPGQATGELFF; CDR3 DNA: TGTGCCAGCAGACCCGGACAGGCCACCGGGGAGCTGTTTTTT
D gene: .; V gene: TRBV25-1; clone size: .; J gene: TRBJ2-2; CDR3 protein: CASSRGLGAGELFF; CDR3 DNA: TGTGCCAGCAGTAGGGGTCTTGGGGCCGGGGAGCTGTTTTTT
D gene: TRBD1; V gene: TRBV5-1; clone size: few; J gene: TRBJ2-5; CDR3 protein: CASSSSTGIETQYF; CDR3 DNA: TGCGCCAGCAGCTCTTCGACAGGGATAGAGACCCAGTACTTC
D gene: .; V gene: TRBV30; clone size: few; J gene: TRBJ2-2; CDR3 protein: CITGLYTGELFF; CDR3 DNA: TGTATCACAGGATTGTACACCGGGGAGCTGTTTTTT
D gene: .; V gene: TRBV6-5; clone size: .; J gene: TRBJ2-3; CDR3 protein: CASSPSTDTQYF; CDR3 DNA: TGTGCCAGCAGTCCCAGCACAGATACGCAGTATTTT
D gene: .; V gene: TRBV6-6; clone size: few; J gene: TRBJ2-3; CDR3 protein: CASSYRFSSDTQYF; CDR3 DNA: TGTGCCAGCAGTTACAGGTTCAGTAGCGATACGCAGTATTTT
D gene: .; V gene: TRBV25-1; clone size: .; J gene: TRBJ1-1; CDR3 protein: CASSKSWGRNTEAFF; CDR3 DNA: TGTGCCAGCAGTAAATCTTGGGGACGGAACACTGAAGCTTTCTTT
D gene: .; V gene: TRBV29-1; clone size: few; J gene: TRBJ1-2; CDR3 protein: CSVSVRATQYGYTF; CDR3 DNA: TGCAGCGTTTCAGTCCGGGCCACACAATATGGCTACACCTTC
D gene: .; V gene: TRBV11-2; clone size: .; J gene: TRBJ2-2; CDR3 protein: CASSLRGNTGELFF; CDR3 DNA: TGTGCCAGCAGCTTACGGGGGAACACCGGGGAGCTGTTTTTT
D gene: .; V gene: TRBV29-1; clone size: .; J gene: TRBJ1-1; CDR3 protein: CSVGTRQAQNTEAFF; CDR3 DNA: TGCAGCGTTGGAACCAGACAGGCCCAGAACACTGAAGCTTTCTTT
D gene: .; V gene: TRBV14; clone size: many; J gene: TRBJ2-1; CDR3 protein: CASSSAGWQFF; CDR3 DNA: TGTGCCAGCAGCTCCGCCGGTTGGCAGTTCTTC
D gene: .; V gene: TRBV9; clone size: .; J gene: TRBJ2-6; CDR3 protein: CASSGPRAGSSSGANVLTF; CDR3 DNA: TGTGCCAGCAGCGGGCCCCGGGCAGGGTCATCCTCTGGGGCCAACGTCCTGACTTTC
D gene: .; V gene: TRBV30; clone size: few; J gene: TRBJ2-7; CDR3 protein: CAWSAGQFYEQYF; CDR3 DNA: TGTGCCTGGAGTGCCGGACAGTTCTACGAGCAGTACTTC
D gene: .; V gene: TRBV5-1; clone size: few; J gene: TRBJ2-5; CDR3 protein: CASRQGVQETQYF; CDR3 DNA: TGCGCCAGCAGGCAGGGTGTGCAAGAGACCCAGTACTTC
D gene: TRBD2; V gene: TRBV7-8; clone size: few; J gene: TRBJ2-3; CDR3 protein: CASSRKLAGAASTDTQYF; CDR3 DNA: TGTGCCAGCAGCCGAAAACTAGCGGGAGCCGCTAGCACAGATACGCAGTATTTT
D gene: TRBD1; V gene: TRBV7-9; clone size: few; J gene: TRBJ2-5; CDR3 protein: CASRPGTGEETQYF; CDR3 DNA: TGTGCCAGCAGACCCGGGACAGGGGAAGAGACCCAGTACTTC
D gene: .; V gene: TRBV30; clone size: few; J gene: TRBJ1-4; CDR3 protein: CAWSVQRARNEKLFF; CDR3 DNA: TGTGCCTGGAGTGTACAAAGGGCGAGAAATGAAAAACTGTTTTTT
D gene: .; V gene: TRBV29-1; clone size: .; J gene: TRBJ1-1; CDR3 protein: CSVEVTMNTEAFF; CDR3 DNA: TGCAGCGTTGAAGTGACCATGAACACTGAAGCTTTCTTT
D gene: TRBD2; V gene: TRBV4-3; clone size: .; J gene: TRBJ2-1; CDR3 protein: CASSQDPRLAGVEQFF; CDR3 DNA: TGCGCCAGCAGCCAAGATCCCCGACTAGCGGGAGTTGAGCAGTTCTTC
D gene: TRBD2; V gene: TRBV2; clone size: few; J gene: TRBJ2-2; CDR3 protein: CASIAGANTGELFF; CDR3 DNA: TGTGCCAGCATCGCGGGAGCGAACACCGGGGAGCTGTTTTTT
D gene: .; V gene: TRBV14; clone size: .; J gene: TRBJ2-1; CDR3 protein: CASSQEVTVKEQFF; CDR3 DNA: TGTGCCAGCAGCCAAGAGGTCACGGTGAAGGAGCAGTTCTTC
D gene: TRBD1; V gene: TRBV9; clone size: .; J gene: TRBJ1-6; CDR3 protein: CASSVGLDRATSPLHF; CDR3 DNA: TGTGCCAGCAGCGTAGGATTGGACAGGGCTACTTCACCCCTCCACTTT
D gene: .; V gene: TRBV7-2; clone size: few; J gene: TRBJ1-1; CDR3 protein: CASSLGTNTEAFF; CDR3 DNA: TGTGCCAGCAGCTTAGGGACAAACACTGAAGCTTTCTTT
D gene: TRBD2; V gene: TRBV29-1; clone size: .; J gene: TRBJ2-2; CDR3 protein: CSVPSGSWNTGELFF; CDR3 DNA: TGCAGCGTCCCCAGCGGGAGTTGGAACACCGGGGAGCTGTTTTTT
D gene: TRBD2; V gene: TRBV5-1; clone size: .; J gene: TRBJ2-3; CDR3 protein: CASSLTPSGGDTDTQYF; CDR3 DNA: TGCGCCAGCAGCTTGACCCCTAGCGGGGGTGACACAGATACGCAGTATTTT